This T cell receptor beta chain was captured in a study of radiotherapy plus CTLA-4 blockade in lung cancer. Germline V gene sequence: CDR1 SQVTM, CDR2 ANQGSEA. The CDR3 totals 13 residues. With 6 bases clipped from V and 4 bases from J, the junction kept 8 bases outside the gene matches. Only one count was recorded for this clone. The repertoire was sequenced with immunoSEQ multiplex PCR; TCRdb's copy has only in-frame clones and lacks some. The sample has 80,000 to 100,000 clones, around 88% seen once. The sequencing used peripheral blood, collected from a patient treated with radiotherapy plus ipilimumab. The V and J genes are TRBV29-1 and TRBJ2-7, with 8 positions matching TRBD1. The sequence was collected from a human donor with non-small cell lung cancer that progressed on radiotherapy plus ipilimumab. The CDR3 protein is CSVTRTGIYEQYF. The DNA of the CDR3 is TGCAGCGTGACTAGGACAGGGATTTACGAGCAGTACTTC.